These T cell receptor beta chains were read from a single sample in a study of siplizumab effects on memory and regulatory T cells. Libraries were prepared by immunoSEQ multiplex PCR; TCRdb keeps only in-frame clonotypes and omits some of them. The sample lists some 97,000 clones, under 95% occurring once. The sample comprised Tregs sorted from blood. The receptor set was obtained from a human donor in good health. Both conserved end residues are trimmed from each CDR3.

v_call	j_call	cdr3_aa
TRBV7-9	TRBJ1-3	ASSPGQFSGNTIY
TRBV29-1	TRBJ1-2	SVESPAALYGYT
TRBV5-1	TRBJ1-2	ASSLLGQAEGGYT
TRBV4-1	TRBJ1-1	ASSRQGLGTEAF
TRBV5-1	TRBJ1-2	ASSFRQGEGYT
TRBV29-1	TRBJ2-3	SVGLAGGTDTQY
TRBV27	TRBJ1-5	ASSPRRNTNQPQH
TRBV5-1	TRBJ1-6	ASSLEGDYNSPLH
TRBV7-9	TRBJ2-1	ASSPPGAYDEQF
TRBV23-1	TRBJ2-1	ASSHPLATSSYNEQF
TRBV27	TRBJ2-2	ASSSEAGHRVLRHTGELF
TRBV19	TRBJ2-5	ASSIVAGDGETQY
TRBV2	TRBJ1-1	ASIYMISTEAF
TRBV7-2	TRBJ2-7	ASTSREYEQY
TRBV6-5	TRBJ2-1	ASSYGGGPYNEQF
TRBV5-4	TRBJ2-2	ASSLQGVNTGELF
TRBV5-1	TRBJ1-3	ASSPSSGNTIY
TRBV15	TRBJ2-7	ATSRDLGQIYEQY
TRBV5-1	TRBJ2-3	ASSLEGLDTDTQY
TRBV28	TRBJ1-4	ASSQAGGYNEKLF
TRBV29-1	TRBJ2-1	SVGSGTSGYNEQF
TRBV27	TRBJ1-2	ASRDRGYYGYT
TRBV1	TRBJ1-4	TSSQRGRGEKLF
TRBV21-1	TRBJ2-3	ASSNAKMNRESTDTQY